What follows is one T cell receptor beta chain and its context. Its antigen is not yet known. Base qualities are missing; no much larger clone stands one base away. This sample is drawn from a study of cytomegalovirus exposure and HLA in healthy donors (dated by TCRdb to 2015 to 2018). At the level of the whole study: According to an earlier analysis of several hundred of the donors, roughly 180 million T cells yielded 117 million unique TCR beta sequences and approximately 300 Gb of sequence data. Approximately 300 gigabases of sequencing data and roughly 80 million unique TCR sequences made up an early release that covered nearly 650 HLA-typed donors. Of the 350 to 450 genotyped donors, 65% to 90% fell in the genetic ancestry cluster associated with self-reported Caucasian donors. The aim of the study was to test whether cataloging public T cell receptors could identify signatures of past pathogen exposure. The study used immunosequencing to profile the T cell repertoires of 600 to 850 subjects and linked those repertoires to cytomegalovirus serostatus. A separate validation cohort of more than 100 different subjects was used in addition to the 666-subject first cohort. The study combined high-throughput TCR immunosequencing, statistical association of individual TCRs with disease status, and machine learning to predict cytomegalovirus infection status. In a later analysis, previously published TCR beta repertoires from some 640 donors were re-analyzed and high-resolution HLA genotyping was added so that TCR occurrence patterns could be studied. Rather than drawing on any new phenotypic data, the later analysis identified candidate immune exposures from TCR beta sequences and the way those sequences occurred across donors. An earlier analysis of approximately 640 of the donors applied high-throughput TCR beta sequencing to assess whether each TCR beta V gene segment acted as functional or pseudogenic. Donor age, sex, ethnicity and CMV serostatus were compiled alongside the repertoire data. In a later genetic analysis, genome-wide SNP genotypes for about 65% of the roughly 700 donors were used, and that subset was treated as a discovery cohort. All discovery cohort repertoires had been generated using a single sequencing platform. Class I and class II HLA loci were covered by the typing at four-digit resolution. Typing coverage differed by locus: A, B, C, DRB1 and DQB1 were typed in roughly 620-640 donors, DQA1 in roughly 510, DPA1 in approximately 600, and DPB1 in roughly 470. Because of strong linkage in the cohort, roughly five DR-DQ haplotypes were treated as single units for association and clustering. On average, approximately 250,000 unique TCR beta nucleotide sequences were sequenced per donor among 398 genotyped donors of the cohort, with 15% to 20% of those sequences being non-productive. Broad study findings and their caveats: In a later analysis, several top co-occurrence clusters were reported to appear linked to parvovirus B19, influenza, CMV and Epstein-Barr virus. A further reported finding was that TCR beta sequences accurately predicted the HLA-A and HLA-B alleles for most subjects in the first cohort. The study listed 164 TCR beta chains as associated with cytomegalovirus. The cohort was sequenced for TCR beta chains only, and without alpha or paired-chain data the features that could be detected were limited. For the cohort, immune exposure information was limited to CMV serostatus. A later analysis found that most CMV-associated TCR beta chains appeared HLA-restricted, with HLA associations seemingly driven largely by CMV exposure. The authors suggested that the approach could potentially be generalized to other disease states and immunological phenotypes. HLA typing was unavailable for some donors at each locus, so association tests used only the typed subset. In vitro tests confirmed that a few of the cytomegalovirus-associated TCR beta chains recognize cytomegalovirus antigens. The presence/absence analyses assumed that sequencing depth was roughly uniform across donors, and that assumption may not be true. Strong co-occurrence of HLA alleles, especially DR and DQ, made assigning TCR associations to individual alleles difficult. Some IMGT-functional V segments, including TRBV6-2 and TRBV6-3, could not be told apart with the 87-base-pair reads, so those segments were excluded. A group of highly shared sequence variants was considered likely to be a technical artifact of the sequencing pipeline. At a false discovery rate of 0.05, a later analysis linked around 17,000 TCR beta sequences to specific HLA alleles. According to a later genetic analysis, donors in an Asian-associated ancestry cluster had fewer N-insertions in productive TCRs than the approximately 630-donor mean. Broadly in line with IMGT annotations, most TCR beta V segments showed up in productive rearrangements about 87% or about 30% of the time in an earlier analysis of 587 of the donors. Because counts were too low, seventeen rarely observed V segments, including chromosome 9 orphons, were left out of the earlier analysis of over 550 of the donors. While some public TCRs were present in many individuals, most TCR sequences turned up only very rarely across donors. In a later analysis, HLA-associated TCR beta chains were found to be more clonally expanded and to have lower generation probabilities than equally common non-associated chains. In a later analysis, the rate of TCR association differed among HLA loci, with DRB1 alleles having the most associated TCRs and HLA-C alleles having the fewest. Correlated functional status among segregating V segments might be attributable to linkage disequilibrium, but an unknown experimental factor could not be ruled out. In both the original and validation cohorts, the classifier was reported to diagnose cytomegalovirus status with high specificity and sensitivity. An association between a missense DCLRE1C variant and V-gene and J-gene trimming of TCR beta chains was found in a later genetic analysis and replicated in an independent cohort.

Libraries came from the immunoSEQ multiplex PCR assay. The multiplex PCR relied on a mix of 60 forward primers for TCR Vbeta segments and 13 reverse primers for TCR Jbeta segments. The CDR3 region of rearranged TCR beta genes was amplified from genomic DNA by a multiplex PCR assay. Amplified TCR beta libraries were sequenced as 87-base-pair reads on the Illumina HiSeq System. The authors' analysis ran thus. In a later analysis, 77 million or so unique TCR beta chains were counted across the 650 to 750 repertoires, and around 10 million of these chains were shared by at least two donors. To remove PCR and sequencing errors, raw reads were error-corrected and collapsed into unique sequences using a nearest-neighbor algorithm that merged closely related sequences. CDR3 sequences were aligned to IMGT reference sequences to assign V, D and J gene segments. For a sequence to be retained, at least a six-nucleotide match to both a V gene segment and a J gene segment was required. Rearrangements were called productive when the CDR3 lacked stop codons and stayed in frame with V and J; all others were non-productive. CDR3 was defined according to IMGT convention as the region running from the second conserved V-encoded cysteine to the conserved J-encoded phenylalanine. The earlier analysis of some 550 of the donors excluded any sequence lacking an unambiguous match to a single V gene segment. In an earlier analysis of 587 of the donors, V segments were called functional above 56.7% productive rearrangements and were called segregating when the between-donor standard deviation exceeded 5%. A statistical classification framework was developed to diagnose cytomegalovirus status using the catalog of TCR beta chain sequences. In a later analysis, TCR nucleotide sequences were compared against IMGT/GENE-DB human TR gene sequences so that V and J genes could be assigned. A later analysis assigned CDR3 sequences and most-parsimonious VDJ recombination scenarios with the TCRdist pipeline. In a later analysis, every TCR beta chain was defined by the combination of its CDR3 amino acid sequence and its V-gene family, and reads without a unique V-gene family were dropped. In a later analysis, fewer than 650 highly shared, low-generation-probability nucleotide sequences were removed to address suspected cross-contamination and a sequencing artifact. In a later analysis, a clonal expansion index for each public chain was calculated from normalized within-repertoire ranks of inferred template counts. Generation probabilities in a later analysis came from a VDJ recombination model fitted to out-of-frame rearrangements, and those results were checked against IGoR. In a later analysis, hypergeometric tests were used to score TCR-TCR, TCR-HLA and TCR-CMV co-occurrence, with a repertoire-size bias correction applied to TCR pairs. False discovery rates were estimated in a later analysis by permuting HLA or CMV assignments 20 times. A later analysis grouped co-occurring TCRs with DBSCAN, adding TCRdist sequence similarity when clustering within HLA-allele-positive subsets. Repertoires with fewer than 30,000 or more than 120,000 public chains were left out of co-occurrence clustering, as were a few repertoires with anomalous nucleotide sharing. TCRdb took over this immuneACCESS table, retaining in-frame rearrangements with V and J assigned. Such tables are incomplete; in checked studies, under half of the missing clones stem from an unresolved V gene, and the remainder is unexplained. The V and J calls and clone size are taken from that table; D and trimming were inferred from the DNA. Counted in this sample were around 190,000 clones; around 78% of them appeared once. 13% to 15% of the sample rests with the top ten.

The CDR3 goes from the cysteine to the phenylalanine over 13 residues. Only the CDR3 portion is preserved as DNA: 39 bases, with reading frame beginning at the first base. The germline V gene (reference sequence) gives CDR1 as SGHNT and CDR2 as YYREEE. V is reduced by 3 bases and J by 2 bases, leaving a spacing of 6 bases between them. In total, roughly 710 healthy bone marrow donors made up the cohort. At the time of sampling, all cohort members were nominally healthy, though unrecorded immune exposures were likely present. The donor tested CMV seropositive and was one of the 289 seropositive cohort members. Every donor gave a peripheral blood sample, and the peripheral blood mononuclear cells from that sample were used for TCR beta sequencing. Genomic DNA was extracted from the blood cell samples with the Qiagen DNeasy Blood Extraction Kit.

This receptor was identified in a woman aged 25 to 39 in good health and CMV-seropositive. Recombination joined TRBV5-4 with TRBJ1-5; the D gene lacks a confident call. Sequenced input: PBMCs. The DNA is TGTGCCAGCAGCTGGGAGGGCAATCAGCCCCAGCATTTT. It codes for CASSWEGNQPQHF.